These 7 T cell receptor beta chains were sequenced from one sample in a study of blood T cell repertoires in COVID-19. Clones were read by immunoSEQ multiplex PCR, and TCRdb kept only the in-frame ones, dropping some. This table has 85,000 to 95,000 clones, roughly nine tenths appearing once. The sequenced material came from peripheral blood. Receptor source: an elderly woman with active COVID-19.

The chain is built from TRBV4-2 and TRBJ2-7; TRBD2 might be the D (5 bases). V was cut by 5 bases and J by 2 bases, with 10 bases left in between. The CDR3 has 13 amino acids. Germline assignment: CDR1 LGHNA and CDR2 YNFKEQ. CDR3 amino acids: CASSYGNTYEQYF. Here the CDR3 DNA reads TGTGCCAGCAGCTACGGGAACACCTACGAGCAGTACTTC.

In DNA, the CDR3 is TGTGCCAGCAGCCCCGGGACTAGCGCCTACAATGAGCAGTTCTTC. Its protein product is CASSPGTSAYNEQFF. This chain joins TRBV7-9 and TRBJ2-1; 10 nucleotides line up with TRBD2. The CDR3 is 15 residues long. The trim removed 5 bases at V and 2 bases at J, leaving 3 bases unmatched. Per germline, CDR1 SEHNR and CDR2 FQNEAQ (reference sequence).

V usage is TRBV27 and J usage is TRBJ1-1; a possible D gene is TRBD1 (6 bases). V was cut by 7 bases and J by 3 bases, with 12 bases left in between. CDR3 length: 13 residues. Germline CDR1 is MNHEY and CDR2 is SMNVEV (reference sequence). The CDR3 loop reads CASKGVIDTEAFF. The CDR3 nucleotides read TGTGCCAGCAAGGGGGTTATAGACACTGAAGCTTTCTTT.

DNA for the CDR3: TGTGCCAGCAGCTGGGACAGGTATAATGGTGAACTGTTTTTT. Translating it yields CASSWDRYNGELFF. The rearrangement joins TRBV7-2 to TRBJ1-4; 8 nucleotides match TRBD1. The CDR3 length is 14 residues. V trimming: 4 bases; J trimming: 12 bases; junction bases outside the gene matches: 10. Germline CDR1 and CDR2: SGHTA and FQGNSA.

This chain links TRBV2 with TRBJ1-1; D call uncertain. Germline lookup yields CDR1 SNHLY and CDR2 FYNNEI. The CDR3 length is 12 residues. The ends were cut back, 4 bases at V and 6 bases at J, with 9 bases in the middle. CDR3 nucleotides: TGTGCCAGCAGTGGAGGGTTCGCTGAAGCTTTCTTT. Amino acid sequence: CASSGGFAEAFF.

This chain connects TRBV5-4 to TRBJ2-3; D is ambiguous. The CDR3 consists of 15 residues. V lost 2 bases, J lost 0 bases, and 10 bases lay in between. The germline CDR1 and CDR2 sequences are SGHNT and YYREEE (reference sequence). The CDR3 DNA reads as TGTGCCAGCAGCTTAAGCACCGTAAGCACAGATACGCAGTATTTT. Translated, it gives CASSLSTVSTDTQYF.

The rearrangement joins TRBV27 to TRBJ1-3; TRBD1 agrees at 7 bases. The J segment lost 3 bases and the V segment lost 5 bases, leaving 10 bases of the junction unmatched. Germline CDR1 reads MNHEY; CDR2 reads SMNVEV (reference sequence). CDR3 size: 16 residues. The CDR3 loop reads CASSPQMTGFGNTIYF. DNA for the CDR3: TGTGCCAGCAGTCCTCAAATGACAGGGTTTGGAAACACCATATATTTT.